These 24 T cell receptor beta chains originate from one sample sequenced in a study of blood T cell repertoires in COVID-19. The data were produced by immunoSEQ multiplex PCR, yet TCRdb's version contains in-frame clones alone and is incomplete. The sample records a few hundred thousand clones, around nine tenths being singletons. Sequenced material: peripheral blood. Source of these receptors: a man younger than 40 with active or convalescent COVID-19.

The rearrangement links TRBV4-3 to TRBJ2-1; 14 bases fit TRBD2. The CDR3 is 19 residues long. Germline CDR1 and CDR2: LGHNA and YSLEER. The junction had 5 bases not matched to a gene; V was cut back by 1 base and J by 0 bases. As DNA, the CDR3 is TGCGCCAGCAGCCAAGTTTGGACTAGCGGGGGGATCTCCTACAATGAGCAGTTCTTC. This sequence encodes CASSQVWTSGGISYNEQFF.

CDR3 sequence (DNA): TGTGCCAGCAGATTATTAGGGGGTGGCTACACCTTC. Encoded protein: CASRLLGGGYTF. The chain links TRBV12-3 or TRBV12-4 to TRBJ1-2; D may be TRBD1 (6 bases). V dropped 6 bases and J dropped 7 bases, with 12 bases sitting between them. The CDR3 loop spans 12 amino acids.

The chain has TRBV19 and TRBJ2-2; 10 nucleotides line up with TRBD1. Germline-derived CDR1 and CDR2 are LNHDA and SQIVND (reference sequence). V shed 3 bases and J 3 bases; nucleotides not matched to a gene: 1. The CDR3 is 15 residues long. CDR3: CASSIGTGDTGELFF. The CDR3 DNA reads TGTGCCAGTAGTATTGGGACAGGGGACACCGGGGAGCTGTTTTTT.

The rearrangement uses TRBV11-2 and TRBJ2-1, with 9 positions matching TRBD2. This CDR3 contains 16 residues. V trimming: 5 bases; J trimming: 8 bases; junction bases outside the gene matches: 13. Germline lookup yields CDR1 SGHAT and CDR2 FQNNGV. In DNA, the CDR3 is TGTGCCAGCAGCGACATCGAGGCTAGCGGGGACGATGAGCAGTTCTTC. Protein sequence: CASSDIEASGDDEQFF.

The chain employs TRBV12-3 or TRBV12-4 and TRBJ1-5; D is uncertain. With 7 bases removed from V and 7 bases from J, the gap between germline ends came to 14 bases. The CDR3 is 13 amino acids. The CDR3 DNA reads TGTGCCAGCACCCTCTTTACCGGGCAGCCCCAGCATTTT. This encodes CASTLFTGQPQHF.

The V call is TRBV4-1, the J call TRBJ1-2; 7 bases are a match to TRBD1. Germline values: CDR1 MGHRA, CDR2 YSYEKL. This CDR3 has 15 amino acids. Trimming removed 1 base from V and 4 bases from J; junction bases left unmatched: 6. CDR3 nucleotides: TGCGCCAGCAGCCAAGTCCCGGGACAGATCTATGGCTACACCTTC. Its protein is CASSQVPGQIYGYTF.

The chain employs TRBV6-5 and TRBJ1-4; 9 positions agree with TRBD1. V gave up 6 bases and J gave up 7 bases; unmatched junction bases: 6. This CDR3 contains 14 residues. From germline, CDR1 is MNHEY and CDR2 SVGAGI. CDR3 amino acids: CASRGTGGREKLFF. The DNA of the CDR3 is TGTGCCAGCAGGGGCACAGGGGGCCGTGAAAAACTGTTTTTT.

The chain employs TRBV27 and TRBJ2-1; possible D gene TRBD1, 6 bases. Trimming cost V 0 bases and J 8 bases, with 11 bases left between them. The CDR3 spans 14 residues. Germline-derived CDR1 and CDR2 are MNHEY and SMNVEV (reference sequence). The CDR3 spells CASSLSSGVDEQFF. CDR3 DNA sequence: TGTGCCAGCAGTTTATCGTCAGGGGTCGATGAGCAGTTCTTC.

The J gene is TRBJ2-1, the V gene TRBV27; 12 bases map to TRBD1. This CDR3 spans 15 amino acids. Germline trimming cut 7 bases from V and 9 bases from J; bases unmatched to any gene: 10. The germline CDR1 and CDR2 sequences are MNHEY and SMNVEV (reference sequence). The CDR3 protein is CASKPGQGAFGEQFF. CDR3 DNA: TGTGCCAGCAAACCGGGACAGGGGGCTTTTGGTGAGCAGTTCTTC.

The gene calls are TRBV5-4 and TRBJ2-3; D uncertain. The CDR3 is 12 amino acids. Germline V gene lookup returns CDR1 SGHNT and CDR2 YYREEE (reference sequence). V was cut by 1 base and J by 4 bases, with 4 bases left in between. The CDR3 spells CASSLFSDTQYF. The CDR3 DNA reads TGTGCCAGCAGCTTGTTCTCAGATACGCAGTATTTT.

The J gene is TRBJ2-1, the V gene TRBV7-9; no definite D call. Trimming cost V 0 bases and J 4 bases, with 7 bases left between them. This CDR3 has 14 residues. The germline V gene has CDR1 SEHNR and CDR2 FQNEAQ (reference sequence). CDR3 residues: CASSLAHQYNEQFF. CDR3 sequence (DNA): TGTGCCAGCAGCTTAGCCCACCAGTACAATGAGCAGTTCTTC.

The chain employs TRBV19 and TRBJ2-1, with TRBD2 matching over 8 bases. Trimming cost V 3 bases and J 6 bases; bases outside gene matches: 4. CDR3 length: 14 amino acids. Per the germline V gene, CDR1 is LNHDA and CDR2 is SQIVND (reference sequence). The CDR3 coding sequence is TGTGCCAGTAGTATCGCGGGGGGAGTCAATGAGCAGTTCTTC. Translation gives CASSIAGGVNEQFF.

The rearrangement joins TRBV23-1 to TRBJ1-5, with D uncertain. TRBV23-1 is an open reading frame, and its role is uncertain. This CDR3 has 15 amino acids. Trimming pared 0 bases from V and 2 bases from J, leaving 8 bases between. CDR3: CASSQSLGGNQPQHF. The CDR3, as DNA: TGCGCCAGCAGTCAATCGTTGGGCGGCAATCAGCCCCAGCATTTT.

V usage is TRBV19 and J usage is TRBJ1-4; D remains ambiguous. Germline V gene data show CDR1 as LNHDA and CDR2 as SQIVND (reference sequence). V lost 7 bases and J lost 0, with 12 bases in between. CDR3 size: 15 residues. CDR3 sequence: CASISGVATNEKLFF. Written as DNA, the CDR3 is TGTGCCAGTATCTCGGGTGTTGCAACTAATGAAAAACTGTTTTTT.

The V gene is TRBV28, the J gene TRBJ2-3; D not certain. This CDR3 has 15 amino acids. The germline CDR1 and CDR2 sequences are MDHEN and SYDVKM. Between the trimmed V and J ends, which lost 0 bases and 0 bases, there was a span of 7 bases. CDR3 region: CASSLWQASTDTQYF. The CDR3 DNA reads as TGTGCCAGCAGTTTATGGCAGGCTAGCACAGATACGCAGTATTTT. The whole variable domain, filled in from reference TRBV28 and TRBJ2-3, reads DVKVTQSSRYLVKRTGEKVFLECVQDMDHENMFWYRQDPGLGLRLIYFSYDVKMKEKGDIPEGYSVSREKKERFSLILESASTNQTSMYLCASSLWQASTDTQYFGPGTRLTVL.

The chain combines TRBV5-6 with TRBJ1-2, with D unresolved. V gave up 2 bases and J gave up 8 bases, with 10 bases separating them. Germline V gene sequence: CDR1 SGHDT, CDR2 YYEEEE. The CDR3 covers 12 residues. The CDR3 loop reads CASSLEGRGYTF. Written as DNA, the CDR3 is TGTGCCAGCAGCTTAGAGGGTCGAGGCTACACCTTC.

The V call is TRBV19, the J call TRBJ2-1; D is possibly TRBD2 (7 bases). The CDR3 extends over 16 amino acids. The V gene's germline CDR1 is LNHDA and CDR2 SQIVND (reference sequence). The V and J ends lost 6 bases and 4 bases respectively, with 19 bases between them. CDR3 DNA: TGTGCCAGTAGGTTGCATGGCGGGGGCCGGTACAATGAGCAGTTCTTC. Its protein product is CASRLHGGGRYNEQFF.

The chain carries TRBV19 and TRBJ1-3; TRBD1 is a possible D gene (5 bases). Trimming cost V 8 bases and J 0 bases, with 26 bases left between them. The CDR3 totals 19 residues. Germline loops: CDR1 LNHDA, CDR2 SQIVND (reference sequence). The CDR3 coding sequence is TGTGCCAGTCGGCCACTGGGGGGAACAGGACCGTCCTCTGGAAACACCATATATTTT. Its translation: CASRPLGGTGPSSGNTIYF.

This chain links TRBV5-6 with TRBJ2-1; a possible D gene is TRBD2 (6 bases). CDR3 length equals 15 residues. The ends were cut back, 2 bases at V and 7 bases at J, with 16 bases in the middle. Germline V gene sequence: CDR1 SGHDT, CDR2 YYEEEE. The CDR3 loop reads CASSFGLAPLNEQFF. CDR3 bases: TGTGCCAGCAGCTTCGGGCTAGCGCCTTTGAATGAGCAGTTCTTC.

CDR3: CASPDSYNEQFF. DNA for the CDR3: TGTGCCAGTCCCGACAGCTACAATGAGCAGTTCTTC. The chain links TRBV19 to TRBJ2-1; a possible D gene is TRBD1 (5 bases). Trimming shortened V by 8 bases and J by 3 bases, and 8 bases separated the two germline ends. This CDR3 is 12 amino acids long. Germline CDR1 LNHDA, CDR2 SQIVND (reference sequence).

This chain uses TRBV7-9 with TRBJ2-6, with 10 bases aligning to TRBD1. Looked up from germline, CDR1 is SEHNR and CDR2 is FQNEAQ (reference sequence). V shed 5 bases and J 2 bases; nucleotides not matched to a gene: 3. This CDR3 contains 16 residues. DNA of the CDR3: TGTGCCAGCAGCACCGGACAGGGGGCTGGGGCCAACGTCCTGACTTTC. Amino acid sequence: CASSTGQGAGANVLTF.

The CDR3, as DNA: TGTGCCAGCAGCCCCCAGGGAAACACTGAAGCTTTCTTT. Protein: CASSPQGNTEAFF. The chain employs TRBV9 and TRBJ1-1; D possibly corresponds to TRBD1 (5 bases). Germline CDR1 is SGDLS and CDR2 is YYNGEE. V shed 4 bases and J shed 2 bases, with 9 bases lying between them. The CDR3 is 13 residues long.

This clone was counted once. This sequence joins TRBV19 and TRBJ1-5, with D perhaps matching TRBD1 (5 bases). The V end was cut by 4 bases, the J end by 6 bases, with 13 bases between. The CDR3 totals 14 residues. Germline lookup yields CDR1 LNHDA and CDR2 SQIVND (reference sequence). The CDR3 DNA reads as TGTGCCAGTAGTAACCCGCCAGGGCCTCAGCCCCAGCATTTT. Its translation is CASSNPPGPQPQHF.

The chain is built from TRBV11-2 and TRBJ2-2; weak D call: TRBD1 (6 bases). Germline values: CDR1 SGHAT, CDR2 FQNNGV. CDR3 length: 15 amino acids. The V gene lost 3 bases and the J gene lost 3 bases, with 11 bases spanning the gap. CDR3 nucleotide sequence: TGTGCCAGCAGCTTCGGCAGGGGTGACACCGGGGAGCTGTTTTTT. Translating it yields CASSFGRGDTGELFF.